Only a few counts were recorded for the clone carrying this TCR beta chain. What it binds is unknown. This entry is derived from a study of OX40 agonist ivuxolimab in advanced cancers. Study-wide context: Clinicians treated patients with ivuxolimab, an agonistic anti-OX40 (CD134) antibody. Study results and caveats: Relative to CD4+ cells, CD8+ T cells on average had more expanded clones. In the 0.1 to 3.0 mg/kg range, CD4+ and CD8+ blood T cells had expanded clonally by week 6.

This CDR3 is built from 15 residues. The J segment lost 6 bases and the V segment lost 0 bases, leaving 6 bases of the junction unmatched. Germline CDR1 SGDLS, CDR2 YYNGEE. Assay: immunoSEQ multiplex PCR; the TCRdb copy retains only in-frame clones and omits some. The data show about 42,000 clones, with 70% to 85% seen just once and 23% held by the top ten. The sample consisted of CD4+ or CD8+ T cells sorted from blood, taken in a trial of the OX40 agonist ivuxolimab. The rearrangement joins TRBV9 to TRBJ2-3, with 8 positions matching TRBD2. The source of this sequence is an adult with an advanced solid tumor such as melanoma, head and neck, liver or kidney cancer. CDR3 protein: CASSVAGRGMDTQYF. The CDR3 coding sequence is TGTGCCAGCAGCGTAGCCGGGAGGGGGATGGATACGCAGTATTTT.